A single T cell receptor (beta chain) is shown here with its context. This CDR3 contains 14 residues. Trimming at V came to 4 bases and at J to 2 bases, leaving 3 bases not matched to a gene. CDR1 and CDR2 (germline): SGHRS, YFSETQ. In the authors' methods: By means of reference gene primer amplification, nucleated cell counts were estimated. Only in-frame clones appear in the TCRdb table, and some are missing; sequencing was by immunoSEQ multiplex PCR. V and J calls and clone size come straight from that table; D and trimming were deduced from the DNA. The sample holds 200,000 to 300,000 clones, about 84% seen once. This specimen comes from a study of blood T cell repertoires in COVID-19. In the study overall: The origin of the acute and convalescent COVID-19 samples was the United States, Italy and Spain. Nucleic acid was either cDNA or gDNA, and it came from T cells, B-cell-depleted T cells, or PBMCs.

This TCR was sampled from a man older than 75 with acute or convalescent COVID-19. The specimen sequenced was peripheral blood. This chain links TRBV5-1 with TRBJ1-2; 9 positions agree with TRBD1. CDR3 sequence reads: CASSIGQGNYGYTF. In DNA, the CDR3 is TGCGCCAGCAGCATAGGACAGGGGAACTATGGCTACACCTTC.